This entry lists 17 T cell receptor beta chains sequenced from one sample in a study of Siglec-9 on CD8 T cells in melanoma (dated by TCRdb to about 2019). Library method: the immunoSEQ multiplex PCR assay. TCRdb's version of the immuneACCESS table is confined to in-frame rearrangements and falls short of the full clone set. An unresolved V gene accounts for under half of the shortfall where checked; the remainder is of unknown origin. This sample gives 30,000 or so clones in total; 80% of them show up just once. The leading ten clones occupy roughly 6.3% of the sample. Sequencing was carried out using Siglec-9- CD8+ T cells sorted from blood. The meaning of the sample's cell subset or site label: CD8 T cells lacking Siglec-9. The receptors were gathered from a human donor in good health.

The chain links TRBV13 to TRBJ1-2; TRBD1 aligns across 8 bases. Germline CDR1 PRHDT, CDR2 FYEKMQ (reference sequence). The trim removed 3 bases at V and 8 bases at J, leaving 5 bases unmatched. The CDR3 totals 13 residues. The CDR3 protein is CASSLEQGVGYTF. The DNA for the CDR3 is TGTGCCAGCAGCTTGGAACAGGGGGTCGGCTACACCTTC.

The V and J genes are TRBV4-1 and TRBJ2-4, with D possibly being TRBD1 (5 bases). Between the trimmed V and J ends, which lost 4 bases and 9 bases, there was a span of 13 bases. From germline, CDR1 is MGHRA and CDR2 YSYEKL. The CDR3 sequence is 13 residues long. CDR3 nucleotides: TGCGCCAGCAGCCCCCTAGGGGATGGCATTCAGTACTTC. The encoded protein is CASSPLGDGIQYF.

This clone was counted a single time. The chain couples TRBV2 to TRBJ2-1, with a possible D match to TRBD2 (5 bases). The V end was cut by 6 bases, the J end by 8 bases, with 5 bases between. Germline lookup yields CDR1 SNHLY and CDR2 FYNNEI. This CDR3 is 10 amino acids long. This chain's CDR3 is CASRRDEQFF. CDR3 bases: TGTGCCAGCAGGAGGGATGAGCAGTTCTTC. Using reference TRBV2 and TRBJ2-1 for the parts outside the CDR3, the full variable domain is EPEVTQTPSHQVTQMGQEVILRCVPISNHLYFYWYRQILGQKVEFLVSFYNNEISEKSEIFDDQFSVERPDGSNFTLKIRSTKLEDSAMYFCASRRDEQFFGPGTRLTVL.

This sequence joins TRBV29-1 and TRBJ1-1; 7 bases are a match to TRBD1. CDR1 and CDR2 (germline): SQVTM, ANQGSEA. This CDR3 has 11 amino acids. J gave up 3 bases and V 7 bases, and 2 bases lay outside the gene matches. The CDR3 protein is CSGQGDTEAFF. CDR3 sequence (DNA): TGCAGCGGACAGGGTGACACTGAAGCTTTCTTT.

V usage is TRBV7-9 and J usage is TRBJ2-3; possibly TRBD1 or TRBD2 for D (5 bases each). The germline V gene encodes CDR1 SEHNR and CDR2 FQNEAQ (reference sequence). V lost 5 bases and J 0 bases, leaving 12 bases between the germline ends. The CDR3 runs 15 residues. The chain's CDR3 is CASSQGTESTDTQYF. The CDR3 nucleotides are TGTGCCAGCAGCCAAGGGACGGAAAGCACAGATACGCAGTATTTT.

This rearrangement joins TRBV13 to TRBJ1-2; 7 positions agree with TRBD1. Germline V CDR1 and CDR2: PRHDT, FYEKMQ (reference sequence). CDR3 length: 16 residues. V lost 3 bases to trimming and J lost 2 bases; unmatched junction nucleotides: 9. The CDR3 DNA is TGTGCCAGCAGCTTTAGGGGGCAGGTCCGGAACTATGGCTACACCTTC. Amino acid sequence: CASSFRGQVRNYGYTF.

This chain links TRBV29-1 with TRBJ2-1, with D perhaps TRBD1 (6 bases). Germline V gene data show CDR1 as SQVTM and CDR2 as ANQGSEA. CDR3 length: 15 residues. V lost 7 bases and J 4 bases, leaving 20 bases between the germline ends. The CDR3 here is CSAGSPGHGYNEQFF. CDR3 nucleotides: TGCAGCGCCGGCTCACCGGGACACGGATACAATGAGCAGTTCTTC.

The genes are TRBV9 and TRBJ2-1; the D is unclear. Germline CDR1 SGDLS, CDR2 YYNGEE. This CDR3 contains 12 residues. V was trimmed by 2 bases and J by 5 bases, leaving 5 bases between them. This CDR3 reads CASSVSDNEQFF. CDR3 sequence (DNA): TGTGCCAGCAGCGTCAGTGACAATGAGCAGTTCTTC.

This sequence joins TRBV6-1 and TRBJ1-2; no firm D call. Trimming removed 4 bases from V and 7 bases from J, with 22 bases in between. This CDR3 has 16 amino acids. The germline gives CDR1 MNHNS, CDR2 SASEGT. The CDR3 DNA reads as TGTGCCAGCAGTGGATTTTTGCGAAGGGTGGTGAGTGGCTACACCTTC. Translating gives CASSGFLRRVVSGYTF.

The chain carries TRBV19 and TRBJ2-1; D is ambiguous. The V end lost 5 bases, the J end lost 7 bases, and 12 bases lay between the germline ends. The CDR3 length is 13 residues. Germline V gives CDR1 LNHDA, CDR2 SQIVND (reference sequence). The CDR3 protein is CASSDLVGNEQFF. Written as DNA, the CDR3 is TGTGCCAGTAGTGATTTGGTTGGAAATGAGCAGTTCTTC.

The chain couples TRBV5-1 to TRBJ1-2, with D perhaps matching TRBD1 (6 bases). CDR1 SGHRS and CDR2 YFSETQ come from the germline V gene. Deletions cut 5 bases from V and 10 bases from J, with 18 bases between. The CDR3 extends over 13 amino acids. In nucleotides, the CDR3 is TGCGCCAGCAGGCCCACAGGGACAATTGACTACACCTTC. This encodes CASRPTGTIDYTF.

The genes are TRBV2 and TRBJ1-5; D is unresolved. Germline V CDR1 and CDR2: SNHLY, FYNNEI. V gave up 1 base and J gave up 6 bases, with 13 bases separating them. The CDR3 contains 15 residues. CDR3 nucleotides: TGTGCCAGCAGTGAAGATTTAGGGAGCGGTCAGCCCCAGCATTTT. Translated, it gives CASSEDLGSGQPQHF.

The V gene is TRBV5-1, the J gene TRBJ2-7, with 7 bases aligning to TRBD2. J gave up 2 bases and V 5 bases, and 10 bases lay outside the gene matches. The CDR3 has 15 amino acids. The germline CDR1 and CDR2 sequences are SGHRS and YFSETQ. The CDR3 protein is CASRRAGEGPYEQYF. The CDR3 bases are TGCGCCAGCAGGAGGGCGGGGGAAGGCCCCTACGAGCAGTACTTC.

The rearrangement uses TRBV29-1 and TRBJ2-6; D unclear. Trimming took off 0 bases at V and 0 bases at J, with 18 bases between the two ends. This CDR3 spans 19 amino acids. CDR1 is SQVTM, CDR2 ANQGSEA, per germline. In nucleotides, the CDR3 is TGCAGCGTTGAAGATCCCCAGACCCTTTTGAACTCTGGGGCCAACGTCCTGACTTTC. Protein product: CSVEDPQTLLNSGANVLTF. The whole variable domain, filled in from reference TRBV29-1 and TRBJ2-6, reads SAVISQKPSRDICQRGTSLTIQCQVDSQVTMMFWYRQQPGQSLTLIATANQGSEATYESGFVIDKFPISRPNLTFSTLTVSNMSPEDSSIYLCSVEDPQTLLNSGANVLTFGAGSRLTVL.

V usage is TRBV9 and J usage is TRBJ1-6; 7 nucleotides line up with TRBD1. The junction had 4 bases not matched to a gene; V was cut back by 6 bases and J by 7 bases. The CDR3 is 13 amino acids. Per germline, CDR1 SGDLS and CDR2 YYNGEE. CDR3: CASTQGGNSPLHF. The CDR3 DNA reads TGTGCCAGCACCCAGGGGGGGAATTCACCCCTCCACTTT.

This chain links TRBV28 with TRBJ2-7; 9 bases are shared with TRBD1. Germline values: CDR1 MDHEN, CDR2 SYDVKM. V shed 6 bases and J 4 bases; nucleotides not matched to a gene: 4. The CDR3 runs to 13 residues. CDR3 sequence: CASSTDRGYEQYF. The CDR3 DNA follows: TGTGCCAGCAGCACCGACAGGGGGTACGAGCAGTACTTC.

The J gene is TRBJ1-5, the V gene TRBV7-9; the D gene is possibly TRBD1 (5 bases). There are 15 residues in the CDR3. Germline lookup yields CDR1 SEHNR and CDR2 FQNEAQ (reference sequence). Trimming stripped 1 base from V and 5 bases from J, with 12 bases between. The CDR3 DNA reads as TGTGCCAGCAGCTTAGGGGGGGATTCGGATCAGCCCCAGCATTTT. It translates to CASSLGGDSDQPQHF.